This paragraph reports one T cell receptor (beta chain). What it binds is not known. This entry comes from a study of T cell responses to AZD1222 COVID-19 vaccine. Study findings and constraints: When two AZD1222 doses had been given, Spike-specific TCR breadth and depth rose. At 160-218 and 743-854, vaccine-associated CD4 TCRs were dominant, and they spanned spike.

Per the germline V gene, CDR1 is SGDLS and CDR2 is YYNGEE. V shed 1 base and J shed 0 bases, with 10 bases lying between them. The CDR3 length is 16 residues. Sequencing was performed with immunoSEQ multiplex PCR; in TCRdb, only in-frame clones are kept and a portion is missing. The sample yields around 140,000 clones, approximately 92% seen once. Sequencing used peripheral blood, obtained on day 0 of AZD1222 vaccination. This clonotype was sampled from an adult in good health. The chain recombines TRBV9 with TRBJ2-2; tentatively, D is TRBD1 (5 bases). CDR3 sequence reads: CASSVSRTTNTGELFF. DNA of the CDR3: TGTGCCAGCAGCGTAAGTAGGACAACGAACACCGGGGAGCTGTTTTTT.